This T cell receptor beta chain is drawn from a study of blood T cell repertoires in COVID-19. The CDR3 is 14 amino acids. V lost 3 bases, J lost 5 bases, and 11 bases lay in between. The germline CDR1 and CDR2 sequences are LGHNA and YNFKEQ. Produced via immunoSEQ multiplex PCR; TCRdb's table is partial and in-frame only. Seen here are under 500,000 clones, nearly 90% observed once, and the top ten hold just under 2%. The chain is built from TRBV4-2 and TRBJ2-1, with D maybe TRBD2 (5 bases). This receptor was identified in a woman between 18 and 29 years old with acute COVID-19. Input material: PBMCs or T cells enriched from blood (not recorded which). CDR3 DNA: TGTGCCAGCAGCCAGGGAGAGGGTGACAATGAGCAGTTCTTC. It translates to CASSQGEGDNEQFF.